A selection of T cell receptor beta chains follows, all from one sample in a study of blood T cell repertoires in COVID-19. TCRdb keeps only in-frame clones here, not all; method: immunoSEQ multiplex PCR. There are 200,000 to 250,000 clones in the sample; about 84% occur only once, and around an eighth lies in the top ten. Specimen: peripheral blood. The source of these receptors is a man older than 75 with acute or convalescent COVID-19. CDR3s include the opening cysteine and the closing phenylalanine or tryptophan. D genes are given only for firm matches. Size is omitted from some rows. Given values are once, few, many or a class for expanded clones.

>TRBD1|once|TRBV18|TRBJ1-6
TGTGCCAGCTCACCCGGACAGGGGAAGAATAATTCACCCCTCCACTTT
CASSPGQGKNNSPLHF
>NA|NA|TRBV5-6|TRBJ1-4
TGTGCCAGCAGCACCAGGGTTATGATAACTAATGAAAAACTGTTTTTT
CASSTRVMITNEKLFF
>NA|NA|TRBV6-1|TRBJ2-1
TGTGCCAGCAGTGAGCGACGGAGTCCTAGCTCCTACAATGAGCAGTTCTTC
CASSERRSPSSYNEQFF
>TRBD1|NA|TRBV6-5|TRBJ1-2
TGTGCCAGCAGTTACCCCGGGACAGGAGGCTACACCTTC
CASSYPGTGGYTF
>TRBD1|NA|TRBV5-6|TRBJ1-5
TGTGCCAGCAGCCGTCTGGACAGGGGATATCAGCCCCAGCATTTT
CASSRLDRGYQPQHF
>NA|few|TRBV20-1|TRBJ2-7
TGCAGTGCTAGAAAGGAGGAGCAGTACTTC
CSARKEEQYF
>NA|NA|TRBV29-1|TRBJ1-1
TGCAGCGCCGGGCAGGGGAGGAACACTGAAGCTTTCTTT
CSAGQGRNTEAFF
>TRBD1|NA|TRBV19|TRBJ2-7
TGTGCCACACAGGGGACCTACGAGCAGTACTTC
CATQGTYEQYF
>NA|NA|TRBV12-3/TRBV12-4|TRBJ1-1
TGTGCCAGCGGGGGGGGTGAAGCTTTCTTT
CASGGGEAFF
>NA|NA|TRBV7-3|TRBJ2-1
TGTGCCAGCAGCCCAGGGGCAGGTAACAATGAGCAGTTCTTC
CASSPGAGNNEQFF
>TRBD1|NA|TRBV11-2|TRBJ1-3
TGTGCCAGCAGCGTAGACAGGGATGGTAACACCATATATTTT
CASSVDRDGNTIYF
>NA|NA|TRBV5-6|TRBJ1-4
TGTGCCAGCAGCTCCCGCCGGGAAAAACTGTTTTTT
CASSSRREKLFF
>TRBD1|NA|TRBV3-1/TRBV3-2|TRBJ2-2
TGTGCCAGCAGCCAATGGGGACAGGGGGCCGGCGGGGAGCTGTTTTTT
CASSQWGQGAGGELFF
>NA|NA|TRBV10-3|TRBJ2-3
TGTGCCACCGGGTCAGCGAGGGACACAGATACGCAGTATTTT
CATGSARDTDTQYF
>TRBD1|NA|TRBV2|TRBJ1-4
TGTGCCAGCAGGGAAACAGGGGCTAATGAAAAACTGTTTTTT
CASRETGANEKLFF
>NA|NA|TRBV7-8|TRBJ1-1
TGTGCCAGCAGCTTAGCGGGAGCGAACACTGAAGCTTTCTTT
CASSLAGANTEAFF
>NA|NA|TRBV3-1/TRBV3-2|TRBJ1-2
TGTGCCAGCAGCCAAGTACAGGCACAGGGTGGCTACACCTTC
CASSQVQAQGGYTF
>NA|NA|TRBV11-2|TRBJ2-5
TGTGCCAGCAGCCCACTTGCCCAAGAGACCCAGTACTTC
CASSPLAQETQYF
>NA|NA|TRBV15|TRBJ2-1
TGTGCCACCAGCAGAGATTCTAACAGGGTCAATGAGCAGTTCTTC
CATSRDSNRVNEQFF
>NA|NA|TRBV10-2|TRBJ2-3
TGCGCCAGCAAAGGGACAACAGATACGCAGTATTTT
CASKGTTDTQYF
>NA|NA|TRBV19|TRBJ2-5
TGTGCCAGTAGTATAGGGGACGGGGGTTTACAGGTGACCCAGTACTTC
CASSIGDGGLQVTQYF
>NA|NA|TRBV5-1|TRBJ1-5
TGCGCCAGCAGCTTGATCCCAGGGCCAAGTCAGCCCCAGCATTTT
CASSLIPGPSQPQHF
>TRBD2|NA|TRBV2|TRBJ2-5
TGTGCCAGCAGTGCTACTAGCGGTATGCAGACCCAGTACTTC
CASSATSGMQTQYF
>NA|NA|TRBV9|TRBJ1-4
TGTGCCAGCAGTGAGGCGGGAGGCGCAACTAATGAAAAACTGTTTTTT
CASSEAGGATNEKLFF